The clone carrying this T cell receptor beta chain has only a few counts. This record comes from a study of T-cell reconstitution after alpha-beta-depleted transplantation in children. Trimming removed 5 bases from V and 5 bases from J, with 18 bases in between. The CDR3 totals 15 residues. TCRbeta library construction was performed incorporating unique molecular identifiers. One entry per CDR3 protein results from TCRdb running MiXCR on the PCR reads. Of approximately 200,000 distinct CDR3 sequences in the sample, roughly 14% are singletons; the top ten hold 13%. The chain carries TRBV12-3 or TRBV12-4 and TRBJ2-5; tentatively, D is TRBD1 (6 bases). This specimen consisted of PBMCs from the stem cell graft donor, obtained from the stem cell graft. The clonotype comes from a human donor who donated a stem cell graft to a child with acute lymphoblastic leukemia. CDR3: CASSTRSGAGETQYF. The CDR3 nucleotides are TGTGCCAGCAGTACCCGATCAGGGGCCGGGGAGACCCAGTACTTC.